This T cell receptor beta chain was recovered during a study of shared clonotypes between healthy human individuals. Overall study findings and caveats: Clonotype sharing across a few donors was observed for 5% to 6.5% of naive CD4 clonotypes. At large depth, rarefaction still showed sorted-subset sequencing to be incomplete.

Naive CD8 populations comprised CD45RO-negative cells positively selected for CCR7, excluding terminally differentiated effector memory CD45RA+ cells. Produced via immunoSEQ multiplex PCR; TCRdb's table is partial and in-frame only. The sample consists of some 2 million clones, about 95% of them appearing once. V was pared by 4 bases and J by 3 bases, with 9 bases of the junction left unmatched. The CDR3 spans 16 residues. Germline V gene sequence: CDR1 SEHNR, CDR2 FQNEAQ (reference sequence). Remarks on this clone: Its antigen is not known.

The material sequenced was naive CD8+ T cells sorted from blood. The clonotype comes from a man aged 18 to 30 in good health. This rearrangement joins TRBV7-9 to TRBJ1-2; 9 bases fit TRBD1. CDR3 coding DNA: TGTGCCAGCAGCTCCATGGACAGGGGATACGACTATGGCTACACCTTC. It encodes CASSSMDRGYDYGYTF.